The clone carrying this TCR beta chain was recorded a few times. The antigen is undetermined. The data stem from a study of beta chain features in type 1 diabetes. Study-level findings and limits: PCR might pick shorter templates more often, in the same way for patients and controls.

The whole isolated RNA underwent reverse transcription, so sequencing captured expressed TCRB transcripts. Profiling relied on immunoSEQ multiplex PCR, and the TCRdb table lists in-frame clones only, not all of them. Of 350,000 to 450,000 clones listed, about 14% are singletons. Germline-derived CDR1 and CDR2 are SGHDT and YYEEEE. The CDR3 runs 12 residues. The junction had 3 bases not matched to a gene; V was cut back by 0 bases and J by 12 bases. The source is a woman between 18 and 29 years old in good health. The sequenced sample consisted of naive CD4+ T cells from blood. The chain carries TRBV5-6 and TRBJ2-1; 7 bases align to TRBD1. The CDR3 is CASSLVGTAQFF. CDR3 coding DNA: TGTGCCAGCAGCTTGGTGGGGACAGCGCAGTTCTTC.